The sequence of this T cell receptor (beta chain) was determined in a study of blood T cell repertoires in COVID-19. Across the study: Samples representing acute and convalescent COVID-19 were sourced from the United States, Italy and Spain. From T cells, B-cell-depleted T cells, or PBMCs came the material, which was cDNA or gDNA.

This clone has only one observation. In the original workflow: By means of reference gene primer amplification, nucleated cell counts were estimated. TCRdb's copy holds only in-frame clones and misses some; the assay was immunoSEQ multiplex PCR. The DNA was the basis for D and trimming; V, J and clone size are from that table. The sample has approximately 290,000 clones, roughly 87% seen once. The V end lost 4 bases, the J end lost 9 bases, and 13 bases lay between the germline ends. From germline, CDR1 is LGHDT and CDR2 YNNKEL (reference sequence). CDR3 length: 13 amino acids. The receptor was isolated from a man between 18 and 29 years old with active or convalescent COVID-19. Sequenced material: peripheral blood. The J gene is TRBJ2-1, the V gene TRBV3-1 (or the pseudogene TRBV3-2); maybe TRBD1 (5 bases). CDR3 bases: TGTGCCAGCAGCCTCGGTGGGGCTGGTGAGCAGTTCTTC. Residues: CASSLGGAGEQFF.